Listed here are 11 T cell receptor beta chains from one sample, sequenced in a study of regulatory T cells in long-lasting Graves disease. This sample's time point: newly diagnosed GD, antithyroid drugs for less than 3 months. There was RNA extracted from PBMCs, and the TCR library was made from it. To make TCR beta libraries, researchers used iRepertoire HTBI primers and Arm-PCR of CDR3 regions. One entry per CDR3 protein, called by TCRdb with MiXCR from the multiplex PCR reads. The table records 450,000 to 600,000 distinct CDR3 sequences, 15% to 20% of them present only once. These data also featured in a second study, about T cells in Graves' hyperthyroidism and ophthalmopathy.

The sequencing used peripheral blood mononuclear cells (PBMCs), collected at new diagnosis, from a patient treated with antithyroid drugs. The receptors originated from a man in his forties with Graves disease.

V usage is TRBV30 and J usage is TRBJ2-5; 11 bases map to TRBD2. The CDR3 contains 13 residues. J was trimmed by 4 bases and V by 3 bases; bases with no gene match: 1. The V gene's germline CDR1 is GTSNPN and CDR2 SVGIG (reference sequence). The CDR3: CAWRGTSGETQYF. The CDR3 nucleotides are TGTGCCTGGAGGGGGACTAGCGGAGAGACCCAGTACTTC.

This clonotype was seen more than once but under ten times. The chain is built from TRBV3-1 and TRBJ1-2, with unresolved D. Trimming removed 0 bases at V and 7 bases at J, with 9 bases between. This CDR3 has 13 residues. The germline V gene encodes CDR1 LGHDT and CDR2 YNNKEL (reference sequence). DNA for the CDR3: TGTGCCAGCAGCCAAGACGACTCGGGTGGCTACACCTTC. Translated: CASSQDDSGGYTF.

This clonotype came up many times. This sequence joins TRBV20-1 and TRBJ2-6, with D possibly TRBD1 on 6 matching bases. CDR3 length: 18 residues. Per the germline V gene, CDR1 is DFQATT and CDR2 is SNEGSKA (reference sequence). Between the trimmed V and J ends, which lost 5 bases and 0 bases, there was a span of 20 bases. The CDR3 DNA is TGCAGTGCTCTCTACTTGGGGACAAGGATCTCTGGGGCCAACGTCCTGACTTTC. This codes for CSALYLGTRISGANVLTF.

This clonotype was observed at least ten times. The rearrangement joins TRBV10-3 to TRBJ2-7; 9 positions match TRBD1. This CDR3 spans 14 amino acids. J was trimmed by 3 bases and V by 1 base; bases with no gene match: 1. Per the germline V gene, CDR1 is ENHRY and CDR2 is SYGVKD. DNA for the CDR3: TGTGCCATCAGTGAGTGGGGACAGGGCTACGAGCAGTACTTC. It is translated as CAISEWGQGYEQYF.

The chain links TRBV3-1 to TRBJ2-7, with a possible D match to TRBD2 (5 bases). Trimming cost V 8 bases and J 13 bases, with 9 bases left between them. Germline CDR1 reads LGHDT; CDR2 reads YNNKEL (reference sequence). This CDR3 comprises 8 residues. The chain's CDR3 is CASGSHYF. Written as DNA, the CDR3 is TGTGCCAGCGGGAGTCACTACTTC.

The chain links TRBV6-2 or TRBV6-3 to TRBJ2-5; D is undetermined. Germline V gives CDR1 MNHEY, CDR2 SVGEGT. The germline V and J ends were trimmed by 0 bases and 5 bases, with 4 bases remaining between them. The CDR3 is 12 amino acids. This CDR3 is CASSYSIETQYF. In nucleotides, the CDR3 is TGTGCCAGCAGTTACTCGATCGAGACCCAGTACTTC.

This clonotype was seen repeatedly, ten times or more. The chain recombines TRBV3-1 with TRBJ1-5; D is unclear. Per germline, CDR1 LGHDT and CDR2 YNNKEL (reference sequence). The CDR3 consists of 12 residues. Trimming stripped 1 base from V and 7 bases from J, with 5 bases between. In DNA, the CDR3 is TGTGCCAGCAGCCAAGGCGACCAGCCCCAGCATTTT. It yields the protein CASSQGDQPQHF.

V and J are TRBV19 and TRBJ2-1, with no clear D. Germline V gives CDR1 LNHDA, CDR2 SQIVND (reference sequence). Between the trimmed V and J ends, which lost 3 bases and 8 bases, there was a span of 14 bases. CDR3 size: 14 residues. CDR3 nucleotides: TGTGCCAGTAGTATTCTACGAGCCATAGATGAGCAGTTCTTC. Amino acids: CASSILRAIDEQFF.

V usage is TRBV19 and J usage is TRBJ2-2; possible D gene TRBD1, 6 bases. Trimming stripped 4 bases from V and 0 bases from J, with 21 bases between. CDR3 size: 19 residues. Germline values: CDR1 LNHDA, CDR2 SQIVND (reference sequence). The CDR3 coding sequence is TGTGCCAGTAGTACGTTTGTAGAGACAGGCACGGCGAACACCGGGGAGCTGTTTTTT. Amino acids: CASSTFVETGTANTGELFF.

This clonotype was seen many times. V is TRBV3-1 and J is TRBJ2-3; D is possibly TRBD1 (5 bases). The length of the CDR3 is 18 residues. The germline V gene encodes CDR1 LGHDT and CDR2 YNNKEL (reference sequence). V lost 4 bases to trimming and J lost 4 bases, with 24 bases between them. CDR3 DNA sequence: TGTGCCAGCAGCCGCAACGACAATAGGGGATCGTCCTCAGATACGCAGTATTTT. This translates into CASSRNDNRGSSSDTQYF.

V is TRBV2 and J is TRBJ1-1; D not certain. The CDR3 length is 13 residues. V dropped 8 bases and J dropped 0 bases, with 10 bases sitting between them. From germline, CDR1 is SNHLY and CDR2 FYNNEI. CDR3 sequence: CASRIGMNTEAFF. The CDR3 DNA sequence: TGTGCCAGCCGAATAGGGATGAACACTGAAGCTTTCTTT.